These 17 T cell receptor beta chains share one sample of origin, sequenced in a study of blood T cell repertoires in COVID-19. Repertoires were generated with immunoSEQ multiplex PCR, while TCRdb's copy carries only in-frame clones and drops some. The sample contains 160,000 or so clones, around 84% of which appear only once. The sample was peripheral blood. All receptors derive from a woman between 50 and 59 years old with COVID-19, enrolled during active disease.

This chain links TRBV6-2 or TRBV6-3 with TRBJ2-3, with 8 bases lining up with TRBD1. CDR1 is MNHEY and CDR2 is SVGEGT in the germline V gene. The V segment lost 3 bases and the J segment 1 base; nucleotides outside the gene matches: 3. The CDR3 runs to 15 residues. The DNA for the CDR3 is TGTGCCAGCAGTTATACGACAGGGGGCACAGATACGCAGTATTTT. Protein: CASSYTTGGTDTQYF.

This chain joins TRBV7-2 and TRBJ1-1; weak D call: TRBD1 (5 bases). Trimming left V 5 bases short and J 1 base short, with 11 bases between. The CDR3 has 14 amino acids. CDR1 and CDR2 from the germline V gene are SGHTA and FQGNSA. The CDR3 coding sequence is TGTGCCAGCAGCAGAAAGACAGAGAACACTGAAGCTTTCTTT. Amino acid sequence: CASSRKTENTEAFF.

The chain has TRBV11-3 and TRBJ2-2; no firm D call. This CDR3 spans 13 amino acids. Germline CDR1 reads SGHNT; CDR2 reads YENEEA. Trimming pared 8 bases from V and 3 bases from J, leaving 10 bases between. CDR3 bases: TGTGCCAGCCGTACTTTGGACACCGGGGAGCTGTTTTTT. Protein product: CASRTLDTGELFF.

The CDR3 nucleotides are TGTGCCATCGGACAGGACGGTAGCAATCAGCCCCAGCATTTT. This translates into CAIGQDGSNQPQHF. The genes are TRBV10-3 and TRBJ1-5; 7 bases align to TRBD1. Trimming took 8 bases from V and 0 from J; bases not matched to a gene: 4. This CDR3 comprises 14 residues. CDR1 ENHRY and CDR2 SYGVKD come from the germline V gene.

The V call is TRBV3-1 (or the pseudogene TRBV3-2), the J call TRBJ2-1; 7 nucleotides align to TRBD1. The CDR3 runs to 14 residues. The germline V gene encodes CDR1 LGHDT and CDR2 YNNKEL (reference sequence). Unmatched junction bases numbered 10, after V lost 0 bases and J lost 14 bases. The CDR3 DNA reads as TGTGCCAGCAGCCAAGATCCCAGGGGGTCAAACAAGTTCTTC. Translation: CASSQDPRGSNKFF.

The chain couples TRBV5-8 to TRBJ2-3, with a possible D match to TRBD2 (6 bases). V shed 9 bases and J shed 1 base, with 15 bases lying between them. This CDR3 is 14 amino acids long. Per germline, CDR1 SGHTS and CDR2 YDEGEE. The CDR3 loop reads CATKRSGGTDTQYF. In nucleotides, the CDR3 is TGTGCCACCAAGAGGTCGGGGGGCACAGATACGCAGTATTTT.

CDR3 nucleotides: TGCGCCAGCAGCCCGGGTTTTCTAGCCAAAAACATTCAGTACTTC. Translation: CASSPGFLAKNIQYF. The chain links TRBV4-1 to TRBJ2-4; D is ambiguous. Trimming shortened V by 4 bases and J by 0 bases, and 10 bases separated the two germline ends. The CDR3 is 15 amino acids. Looked up from germline, CDR1 is MGHRA and CDR2 is YSYEKL.

The chain uses TRBV6-5 and TRBJ2-7; tentative D call: TRBD2 (5 bases). Germline CDR1 and CDR2: MNHEY and SVGAGI. This CDR3 comprises 14 residues. V was clipped by 8 bases and J by 2 bases, with 16 bases between them. CDR3 loop: CASAYAGPPYEQYF. DNA of the CDR3: TGTGCCAGCGCGTACGCGGGTCCCCCCTACGAGCAGTACTTC.

Notes on this clone: Other DNA sequences in the sample encode the same CDR3. The chain links TRBV5-1 to TRBJ2-2; D might be TRBD1 (5 bases). Between the trimmed V and J ends, which lost 1 base and 2 bases, there was a span of 6 bases. This CDR3 is built from 14 residues. Looked up from germline, CDR1 is SGHRS and CDR2 is YFSETQ. As DNA, the CDR3 is TGCGCCAGCAGCTTGACAGGCAACACCGGGGAGCTGTTTTTT. Translated, it gives CASSLTGNTGELFF.

This clone was observed once. CDR3 coding DNA: TGTGCCATCAGTGAGACGCGGGACGAGAAACTGTTTTTT. Its translation: CAISETRDEKLFF. This chain links TRBV10-3 with TRBJ1-4, with a weak D call TRBD1 (5 bases). The CDR3 covers 13 residues. Looked up from germline, CDR1 is ENHRY and CDR2 is SYGVKD. V lost 2 bases and J 11 bases, leaving 12 bases between the germline ends.

This chain links TRBV7-9 with TRBJ1-2; the match to TRBD1 covers 8 bases. The germline gives CDR1 SEHNR, CDR2 FQNEAQ (reference sequence). The CDR3 is 15 amino acids. Trimming at V came to 2 bases and at J to 2 bases, leaving 4 bases not matched to a gene. CDR3 nucleotides: TGTGCCAGCAGCTTAAACCAGGGGGCCAACTATGGCTACACCTTC. Protein product: CASSLNQGANYGYTF.

V is TRBV7-9 and J is TRBJ2-2, with 11 bases aligning to TRBD2. V gave up 5 bases and J gave up 7 bases; unmatched junction bases: 9. From germline, CDR1 is SEHNR and CDR2 FQNEAQ (reference sequence). This CDR3 contains 16 residues. The CDR3 region is CASSLYSGGALGELFF. Here the CDR3 DNA reads TGTGCCAGCAGCCTCTATAGCGGGGGGGCCCTCGGGGAGCTGTTTTTT. The full variable domain, rest sourced from reference TRBV7-9 and TRBJ2-2, is DTGVSQNPRHKITKRGQNVTFRCDPISEHNRLYWYRQTLGQGPEFLTYFQNEAQLEKSRLLSDRFSAERPKGSFSTLEIQRTEQGDSAMYLCASSLYSGGALGELFFGEGSRLTVL.

J is TRBJ1-1 and V is TRBV6-2 or TRBV6-3; perhaps TRBD1 as D (6 bases). CDR3 length equals 14 residues. Trimming removed 2 bases at V and 8 bases at J, with 15 bases between. CDR1 is MNHEY and CDR2 is SVGEGT in the germline V gene. The CDR3: CASSYRAGALEAFF. The CDR3 DNA sequence: TGTGCCAGCAGTTACAGGGCAGGGGCCCTCGAAGCTTTCTTT.

J is TRBJ2-3 and V is TRBV7-8; D is possibly TRBD2 (6 bases). The CDR3 covers 16 residues. Germline values: CDR1 SGHVS, CDR2 FQNEAQ. V lost 1 base and J lost 6, with 17 bases in between. The CDR3: CASSLGGALAVDTQYF. The CDR3 DNA follows: TGTGCCAGCAGCTTAGGCGGGGCCTTAGCTGTCGATACGCAGTATTTT.

The V gene is TRBV4-1, the J gene TRBJ1-1; weak D call: TRBD1 (5 bases). The CDR3 loop spans 13 amino acids. CDR1 is MGHRA, CDR2 YSYEKL, per germline. V lost 3 bases to trimming and J lost 3 bases, with 8 bases between them. CDR3 residues: CASSQGPYTEAFF. For the CDR3, the DNA is TGCGCCAGCAGCCAGGGGCCGTACACTGAAGCTTTCTTT.

V usage is TRBV6-5 and J usage is TRBJ1-6; 7 nucleotides agree with TRBD1. V was pared by 11 bases and J by 7 bases, with 11 bases of the junction left unmatched. CDR1 is MNHEY and CDR2 is SVGAGI in the germline V gene. The CDR3 totals 14 residues. This CDR3 is CAYSRGTANSPLHF. CDR3 DNA sequence: TGTGCCTACAGTCGGGGGACAGCCAATTCACCCCTCCACTTT.

The CDR3 spells CASSSPGQGWGETQYF. DNA for the CDR3: TGTGCCAGCAGCTCACCGGGACAGGGTTGGGGAGAGACCCAGTACTTC. The chain couples TRBV9 to TRBJ2-5; 9 nucleotides align to TRBD1. The CDR3 loop spans 16 amino acids. V lost 4 bases and J lost 4; bases outside the gene matches: 11. Germline V gene sequence: CDR1 SGDLS, CDR2 YYNGEE.